Following are 13 T cell receptor beta chains from one sample sequenced in a study of T cell repertoires in cytomegalovirus infection. For these TCRs, the target antigens are not known. TCRdb re-called the reads through MiXCR, storing one row per CDR3 protein. This sample has about 470,000 distinct CDR3 sequences; approximately 42% occur once, and the top ten carry about two fifths. Material: cultured PBMCs, obtained from culture after CMV antigen stimulation. These receptors were taken from a human donor in good health (CMV status not recorded). Some clones in this sample may be carry-over from other donors' samples.

This clonotype was seen at least ten times. The V call is TRBV7-2, the J call TRBJ2-5; either TRBD1 or TRBD2 may supply D (5 bases each). The CDR3 has 16 residues. V was clipped by 3 bases and J by 5 bases, with 19 bases between them. The germline CDR1 and CDR2 sequences are SGHTA and FQGNSA. The CDR3, as DNA: TGTGCCAGCAGCTTTCTGGCCAACCCAGGGACGGAGACCCAGTACTTC. This encodes CASSFLANPGTETQYF.

The chain employs TRBV7-6 and TRBJ1-6; possible D gene TRBD1, 6 bases. CDR1 is SGHVS, CDR2 FNYEAQ, per germline. Trimming left V 3 bases short and J 6 bases short, with 18 bases between. The CDR3 is 17 residues long. The DNA of the CDR3 is TGTGCCAGCAGCTTGGACAACAGGGTTGGGGGTAATTCACCCCTCCACTTT. Translating gives CASSLDNRVGGNSPLHF. The full variable domain, rest sourced from reference TRBV7-6 and TRBJ1-6, is GAGVSQSPRYKVTKRGQDVALRCDPISGHVSLYWYRQALGQGPEFLTYFNYEAQQDKSGLPNDRFSAERPEGSISTLTIQRTEQRDSAMYRCASSLDNRVGGNSPLHFGNGTRLTVT.

The chain uses TRBV7-2 and TRBJ2-3; D is undetermined. The CDR3 extends over 14 amino acids. V was pared by 1 base and J by 2 bases, with 7 bases between. Germline assignment: CDR1 SGHTA and CDR2 FQGNSA. Written as DNA, the CDR3 is TGTGCCAGCAGCTTAGGTATCCACACAGATACGCAGTATTTT. Encoded protein: CASSLGIHTDTQYF.

The chain links TRBV11-3 to TRBJ2-1, with 12 bases aligning to TRBD2. The CDR3 extends over 14 amino acids. With V trimmed by 4 bases and J by 8 bases, 3 bases remained unmatched. CDR1 is SGHNT, CDR2 YENEEA, per germline. The DNA of the CDR3 is TGTGCCAGCAGCTCGGGACTAGCGGGTTATGAGCAGTTCTTC. It yields the protein CASSSGLAGYEQFF.

This rearrangement joins TRBV28 to TRBJ2-3; 8 bases line up with TRBD2. CDR3 length: 16 residues. Losses at the gene ends were 8 bases for V and 2 bases for J; bases not matched to a gene: 12. Germline CDR1 and CDR2: MDHEN and SYDVKM. The CDR3 loop reads CASGQRGGGYTDTQYF. CDR3 nucleotides: TGTGCCAGCGGCCAACGGGGGGGAGGATACACAGATACGCAGTATTTT.

This clonotype was seen more than once but under ten times. The chain has TRBV7-9 and TRBJ2-1; 10 bases agree with TRBD2. Germline CDR1 SEHNR, CDR2 FQNEAQ (reference sequence). Trimming took 5 bases from V and 3 from J; bases not matched to a gene: 10. This CDR3 has 17 residues. DNA of the CDR3: TGTGCCAGCAGCCCGACCCCCCTAGCGGGGGACTACAATGAGCAGTTCTTC. Protein sequence: CASSPTPLAGDYNEQFF.

V and J are TRBV2 and TRBJ1-1, with D maybe TRBD1 (5 bases). Trimming removed 7 bases at V and 0 bases at J, with 9 bases between. The germline gives CDR1 SNHLY, CDR2 FYNNEI. This CDR3 comprises 13 residues. DNA of the CDR3: TGTGCCAGCACGGGGGATATGAACACTGAAGCTTTCTTT. This translates into CASTGDMNTEAFF.

The chain uses TRBV11-2 and TRBJ2-7, with TRBD1 identical over 7 bases. Germline V gives CDR1 SGHAT, CDR2 FQNNGV. This CDR3 comprises 14 residues. V lost 5 bases, J lost 2 bases, and 6 bases stayed unmatched. CDR3 sequence (DNA): TGTGCCAGCAGCCGGACAGGTCCGGCCTACGAGCAGTACTTC. Its translation is CASSRTGPAYEQYF.

This clonotype was observed a single time. V usage is TRBV18 and J usage is TRBJ1-1; possibly TRBD1 for D (5 bases). CDR1 KGHSH and CDR2 LQKENI come from the germline V gene. The CDR3 consists of 12 residues. The V end lost 5 bases, the J end lost 8 bases, and 12 bases lay between the germline ends. The DNA of the CDR3 is TGTGCCAGCTCAACAGCTGGGGGGGAAGCTTTCTTT. Protein product: CASSTAGGEAFF.

The chain links TRBV7-8 to TRBJ2-7; possible D gene TRBD1, 6 bases. Germline CDR1 is SGHVS and CDR2 is FQNEAQ. V was clipped by 3 bases and J by 4 bases, with 19 bases between them. The CDR3 is 16 residues long. For the CDR3, the DNA is TGTGCCAGCAGCTTCGGTACAGGGTACGAGGAGTACGAGCAGTACTTC. This sequence encodes CASSFGTGYEEYEQYF.

The chain is built from TRBV7-2 and TRBJ1-4; D not certain. CDR3 length: 14 amino acids. Germline values: CDR1 SGHTA, CDR2 FQGNSA. Trimming left V 3 bases short and J 2 bases short, with 7 bases between. CDR3 coding DNA: TGTGCCAGCAGCTTGGAGTCGACTAATGAAAAACTGTTTTTT. Translated, it gives CASSLESTNEKLFF.

The V gene is TRBV12-3 or TRBV12-4, the J gene TRBJ2-7; D assignment may be TRBD1 or TRBD2 (5 bases each). The V and J ends lost 3 bases and 6 bases respectively, with 9 bases between them. There are 12 residues in the CDR3. The CDR3 DNA is TGTGCCAGCAGTTTCGTGGGGACCGAGCAGTACTTC. Translation gives CASSFVGTEQYF.

This clonotype showed up just a few times. The rearrangement joins TRBV11-2 to TRBJ2-1, with D possibly TRBD1 on 5 matching bases. The length of the CDR3 is 17 residues. The germline V and J ends were trimmed by 8 bases and 4 bases, with 24 bases remaining between them. Germline assignment: CDR1 SGHAT and CDR2 FQNNGV. The CDR3 protein is CASASTPWITGYNEQFF. The CDR3 DNA reads TGTGCCAGCGCATCGACCCCTTGGATAACAGGTTACAATGAGCAGTTCTTC.